This T cell receptor (beta chain) was found in a study of graft-versus-host responses after intestinal transplantation. Across the study: Among the recipients, transplants were multivisceral, liver-intestinal, or isolated intestinal. Once they had received anti-thymocyte globulin induction, all recipients took tacrolimus and steroids for 2 to 4 years. Study-wide results and caveats: GvH clones surfaced in recipient marrow, some emerging earlier in ileum or blood.

Looked up from germline, CDR1 is LNHDA and CDR2 is SQIVND (reference sequence). Unmatched junction bases numbered 11, after V lost 5 bases and J lost 2 bases. CDR3 length: 16 residues. To note about this clone: Antigen: not known.

Assay: immunoSEQ multiplex PCR; the TCRdb copy retains only in-frame clones and omits some. The top ten hold more than 0.8% of the sample, which has under 95,000 clones, around 80% seen once. Source: unstimulated CD4+ T cells sorted from spleen or lymph node cells, taken before intestinal transplant. The sequence was collected from a human donor who received an intestinal transplant. This chain links TRBV19 with TRBJ1-2, with TRBD1 matching 7 bases. Here the CDR3 reads CASSPRQGNGNYGYTF. CDR3 in DNA: TGTGCCAGTAGTCCCCGACAGGGTAATGGCAACTATGGCTACACCTTC.